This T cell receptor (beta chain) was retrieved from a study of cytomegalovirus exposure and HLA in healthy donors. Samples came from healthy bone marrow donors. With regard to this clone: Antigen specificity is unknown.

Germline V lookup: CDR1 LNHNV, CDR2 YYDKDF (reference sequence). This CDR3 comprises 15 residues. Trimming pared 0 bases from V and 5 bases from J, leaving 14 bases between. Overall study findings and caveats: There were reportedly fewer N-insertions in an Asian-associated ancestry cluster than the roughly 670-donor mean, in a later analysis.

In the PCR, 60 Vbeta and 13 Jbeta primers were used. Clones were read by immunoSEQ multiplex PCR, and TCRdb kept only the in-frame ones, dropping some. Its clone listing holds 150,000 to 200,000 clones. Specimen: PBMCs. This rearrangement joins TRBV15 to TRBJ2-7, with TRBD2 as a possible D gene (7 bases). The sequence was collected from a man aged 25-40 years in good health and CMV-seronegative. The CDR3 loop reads CATSRDRGAVHEQYF. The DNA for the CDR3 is TGTGCCACCAGCAGAGATCGGGGGGCGGTCCACGAGCAGTACTTC. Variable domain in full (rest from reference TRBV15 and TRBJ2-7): DAMVIQNPRYQVTQFGKPVTLSCSQTLNHNVMYWYQQKSSQAPKLLFHYYDKDFNNEADTPDNFQSRRPNTSFCFLDIRSPGLGDTAMYLCATSRDRGAVHEQYFGPGTRLTVT.